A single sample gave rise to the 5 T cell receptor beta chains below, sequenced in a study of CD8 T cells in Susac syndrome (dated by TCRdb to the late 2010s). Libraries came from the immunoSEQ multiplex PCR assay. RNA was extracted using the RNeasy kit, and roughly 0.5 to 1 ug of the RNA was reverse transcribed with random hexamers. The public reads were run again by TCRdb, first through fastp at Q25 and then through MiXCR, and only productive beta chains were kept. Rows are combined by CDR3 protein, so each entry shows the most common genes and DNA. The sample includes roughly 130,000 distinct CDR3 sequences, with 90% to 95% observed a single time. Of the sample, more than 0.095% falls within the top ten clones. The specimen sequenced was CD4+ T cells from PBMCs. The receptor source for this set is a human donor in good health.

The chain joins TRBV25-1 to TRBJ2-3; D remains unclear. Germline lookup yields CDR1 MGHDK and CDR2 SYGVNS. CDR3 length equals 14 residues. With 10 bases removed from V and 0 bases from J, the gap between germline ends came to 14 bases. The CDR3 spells CATPRVHSTDTQYF. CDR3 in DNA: TGTGCCACCCCCCGGGTCCATAGCACAGATACGCAGTATTTT.

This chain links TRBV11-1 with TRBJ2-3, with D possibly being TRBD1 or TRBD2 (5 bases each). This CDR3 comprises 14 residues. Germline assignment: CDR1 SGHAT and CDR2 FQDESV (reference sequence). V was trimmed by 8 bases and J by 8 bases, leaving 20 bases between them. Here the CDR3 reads CASAPGRAVGTQYF. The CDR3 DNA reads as TGTGCCAGCGCGCCGGGACGGGCGGTGGGTACGCAGTATTTT.

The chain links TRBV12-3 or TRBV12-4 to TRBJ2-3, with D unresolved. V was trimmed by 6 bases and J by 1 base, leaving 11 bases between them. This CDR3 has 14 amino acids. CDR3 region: CASSPQRGTDTQYF. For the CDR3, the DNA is TGTGCCAGCAGCCCCCAGCGAGGCACAGATACGCAGTATTTT.

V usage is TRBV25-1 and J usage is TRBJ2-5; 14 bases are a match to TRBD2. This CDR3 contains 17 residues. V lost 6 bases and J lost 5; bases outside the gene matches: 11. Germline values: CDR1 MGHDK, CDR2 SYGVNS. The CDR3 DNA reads TGTGCCAGCAGGGTCACTTCGACTAGCGGGAGGGGTGAGACCCAGTACTTC. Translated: CASRVTSTSGRGETQYF.

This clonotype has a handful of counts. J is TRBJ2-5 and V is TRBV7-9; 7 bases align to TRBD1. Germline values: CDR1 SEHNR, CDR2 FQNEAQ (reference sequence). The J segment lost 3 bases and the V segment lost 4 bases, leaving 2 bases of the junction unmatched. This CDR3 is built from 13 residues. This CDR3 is CASSSQGEETQYF. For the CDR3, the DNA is TGTGCCAGCAGCTCTCAGGGGGAAGAGACCCAGTACTTC.